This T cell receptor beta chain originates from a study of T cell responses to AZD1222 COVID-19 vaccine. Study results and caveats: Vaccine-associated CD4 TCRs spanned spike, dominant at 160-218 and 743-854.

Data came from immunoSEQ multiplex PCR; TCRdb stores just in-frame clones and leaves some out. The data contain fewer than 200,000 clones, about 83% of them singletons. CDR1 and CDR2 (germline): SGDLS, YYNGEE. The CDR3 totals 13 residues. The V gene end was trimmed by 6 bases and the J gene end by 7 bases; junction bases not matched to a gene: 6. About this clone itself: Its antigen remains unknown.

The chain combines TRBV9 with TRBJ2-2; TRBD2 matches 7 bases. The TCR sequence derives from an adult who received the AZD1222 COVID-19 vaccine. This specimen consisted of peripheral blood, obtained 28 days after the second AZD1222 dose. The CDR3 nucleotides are TGTGCCAGCAAGGGAGCGGGGAACGGGGAGCTGTTTTTT. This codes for CASKGAGNGELFF.